Shown below are 13 T cell receptor beta chains from a single sample sequenced in a study of cytomegalovirus exposure and HLA in healthy donors. Repertoires were generated with immunoSEQ multiplex PCR, while TCRdb's copy carries only in-frame clones and drops some. The sample lists fewer than 250,000 clones; more than 75% were seen once. The specimen was PBMCs. The receptors here all came from a man aged 18 to 35 in good health and CMV-seronegative.

V and J are TRBV5-6 and TRBJ1-2; the D gene is possibly TRBD1 (5 bases). V was pared by 7 bases and J by 4 bases, with 20 bases between. The CDR3 consists of 15 residues. Looked up from germline, CDR1 is SGHDT and CDR2 is YYEEEE. CDR3 protein: CASLRASKGAYGYTF. As DNA, the CDR3 is TGTGCCAGCCTACGCGCGTCGAAAGGGGCCTATGGCTACACCTTC.

The chain couples TRBV7-9 to TRBJ2-7; TRBD1 agrees at 7 bases. CDR1 and CDR2 (germline): SEHNR, FQNEAQ (reference sequence). The trim removed 4 bases at V and 4 bases at J, leaving 7 bases unmatched. The CDR3 runs 14 residues. The CDR3 DNA reads TGTGCCAGCAGCTCCGGGACAGACGGTTACGAGCAGTACTTC. It is translated as CASSSGTDGYEQYF.

In the case of this clone: Other DNA sequences from this sample encode an identical CDR3 as well. The V and J genes are TRBV19 and TRBJ2-7; D is perhaps TRBD1 (5 bases). Trimming removed 1 base from V and 3 bases from J, with 7 bases in between. Per the germline V gene, CDR1 is LNHDA and CDR2 is SQIVND (reference sequence). The CDR3 is 13 amino acids. The CDR3 DNA reads TGTGCCAGTAGTATAGGGGGCAGCTACGAGCAGTACTTC. Its translation is CASSIGGSYEQYF. The entire variable domain, with the rest obtained from reference TRBV19 and TRBJ2-7, is as follows: DGGITQSPKYLFRKEGQNVTLSCEQNLNHDAMYWYRQDPGQGLRLIYYSQIVNDFQKGDIAEGYSVSREKKESFPLTVTSAQKNPTAFYLCASSIGGSYEQYFGPGTRLTVT.

The chain combines TRBV23-1 with TRBJ1-2; TRBD1 matches 10 bases. TRBV23-1 is treated as an ORF (open reading frame) with a function not yet certain. Trimming cost V 2 bases and J 8 bases; bases outside gene matches: 5. The CDR3 spans 14 residues. CDR3 residues: CASSQGTGARGYTF. CDR3 DNA: TGCGCCAGCAGTCAAGGGACAGGGGCGCGAGGCTACACCTTC.

The chain is built from TRBV4-3 and TRBJ1-4; TRBD1 is a possible D gene (5 bases). Per the germline V gene, CDR1 is LGHNA and CDR2 is YSLEER. V lost 1 base and J 8 bases, leaving 14 bases between the germline ends. This CDR3 is built from 15 residues. CDR3 sequence reads: CASSQGVQGSEKLFF. Here the CDR3 DNA reads TGCGCCAGCAGCCAAGGGGTTCAGGGAAGCGAAAAACTGTTTTTT.

The rearrangement links TRBV7-6 to TRBJ2-5; the D gene is possibly TRBD1 (5 bases). V was shortened by 5 bases and J by 1 base, with 14 bases between the two germline ends. Per the germline V gene, CDR1 is SGHVS and CDR2 is FNYEAQ. The CDR3 sequence is 15 residues long. CDR3 bases: TGTGCCAGCAGCGCACGGAGTCAGGGCCAAGAGACCCAGTACTTC. Its protein is CASSARSQGQETQYF.

The chain uses TRBV19 and TRBJ1-5; tentatively, D is TRBD1 (6 bases). CDR1 and CDR2 (germline): LNHDA, SQIVND (reference sequence). The CDR3 has 13 amino acids. Deletions cut 9 bases from V and 7 bases from J, with 16 bases between. Written as DNA, the CDR3 is TGTGCCAGCGACACAGGGAGAGGACAGCCCCAGCATTTT. Amino acid sequence: CASDTGRGQPQHF.

V gene TRBV7-9 combines with J gene TRBJ1-2; a possible D gene is TRBD1 (5 bases). The V gene's germline CDR1 is SEHNR and CDR2 FQNEAQ (reference sequence). The V end was cut by 5 bases, the J end by 14 bases, with 18 bases between. This CDR3 comprises 12 residues. The CDR3 DNA reads as TGTGCCAGCAGCAGAAAAGCGGGAGGGGATACCTTC. Translation gives CASSRKAGGDTF.

The V and J genes are TRBV30 and TRBJ1-2; possibly TRBD1 for D (6 bases). The V and J ends lost 0 bases and 8 bases respectively, with 7 bases between them. Germline V CDR1 and CDR2: GTSNPN, SVGIG (reference sequence). This CDR3 has 11 amino acids. This chain's CDR3 is CAWSVTGGYTF. The CDR3 nucleotides are TGTGCCTGGAGTGTTACAGGGGGCTACACCTTC.

The chain employs TRBV6-6 and TRBJ2-6; D may be TRBD2 (5 bases). Germline V gene sequence: CDR1 MNHNY, CDR2 SVGAGI (reference sequence). Trimming shortened V by 0 bases and J by 2 bases, and 8 bases separated the two germline ends. This CDR3 comprises 16 residues. The CDR3 spells CASSYSSRAGANVLTF. The CDR3 coding sequence is TGTGCCAGCAGTTACTCGTCGAGGGCTGGGGCCAACGTCCTGACTTTC.

The chain joins TRBV27 to TRBJ2-5, with D tentatively TRBD2 (5 bases). CDR1 MNHEY and CDR2 SMNVEV come from the germline V gene (reference sequence). V shed 3 bases and J shed 5 bases, with 16 bases lying between them. The CDR3 runs 15 residues. CDR3 bases: TGTGCCAGCAGTTTGGGGATTAGCGATTGGGAGACCCAGTACTTC. The encoded protein is CASSLGISDWETQYF.

J is TRBJ2-5 and V is TRBV28, with D perhaps TRBD1 (6 bases). Trimming cost V 5 bases and J 0 bases, with 19 bases left between them. This CDR3 region has 17 residues. Germline V gene lookup returns CDR1 MDHEN and CDR2 SYDVKM. The CDR3 nucleotides read TGTGCCAGCAGTCGTAACGGCAGGGGCCCCCACCAAGAGACCCAGTACTTC. It is translated as CASSRNGRGPHQETQYF.

This clone was counted only a few times. The chain links TRBV19 to TRBJ1-2, with 8 bases lining up with TRBD1. This CDR3 is built from 14 residues. V shed 6 bases, J shed 8 bases, and the junction held 11 bases outside the gene matches. Per germline, CDR1 LNHDA and CDR2 SQIVND (reference sequence). CDR3: CASRQAGQVRGYTF. The CDR3 DNA is TGTGCCAGTAGGCAAGCGGGACAGGTGAGGGGCTACACCTTC.